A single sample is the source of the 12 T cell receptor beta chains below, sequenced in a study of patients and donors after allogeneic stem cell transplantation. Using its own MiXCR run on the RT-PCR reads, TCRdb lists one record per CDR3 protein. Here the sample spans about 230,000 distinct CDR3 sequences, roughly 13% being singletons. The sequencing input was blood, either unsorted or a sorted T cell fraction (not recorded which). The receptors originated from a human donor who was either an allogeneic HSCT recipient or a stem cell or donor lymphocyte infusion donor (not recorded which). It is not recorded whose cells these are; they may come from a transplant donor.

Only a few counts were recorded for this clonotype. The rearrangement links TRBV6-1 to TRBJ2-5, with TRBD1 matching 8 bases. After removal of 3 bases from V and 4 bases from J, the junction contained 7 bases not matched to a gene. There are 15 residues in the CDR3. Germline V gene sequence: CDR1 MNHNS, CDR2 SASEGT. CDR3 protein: CASSDGQGMTETQYF. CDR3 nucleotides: TGTGCCAGCAGTGACGGACAGGGAATGACAGAGACCCAGTACTTC.

CDR3 nucleotide sequence: TGCAGCGTCAAGGGTCAGAGGAACACTGAAGCTTTCTTT. Translating it yields CSVKGQRNTEAFF. V gene TRBV29-1 combines with J gene TRBJ1-1; D not resolved. Between the trimmed V and J ends, which lost 6 bases and 1 base, there was a span of 12 bases. The V gene's germline CDR1 is SQVTM and CDR2 ANQGSEA. The CDR3 spans 13 residues.

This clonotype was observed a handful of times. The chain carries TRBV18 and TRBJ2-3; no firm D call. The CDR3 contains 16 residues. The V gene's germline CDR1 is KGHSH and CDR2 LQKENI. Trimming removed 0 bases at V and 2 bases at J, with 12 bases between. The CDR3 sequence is CASSPPLWGITDTQYF. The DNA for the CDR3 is TGTGCCAGCTCACCACCTTTGTGGGGAATCACAGATACGCAGTATTTT.

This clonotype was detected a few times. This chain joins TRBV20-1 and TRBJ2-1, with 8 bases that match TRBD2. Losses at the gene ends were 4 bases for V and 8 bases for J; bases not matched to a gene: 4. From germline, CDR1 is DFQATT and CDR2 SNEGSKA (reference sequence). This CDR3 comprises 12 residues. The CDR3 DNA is TGCAGTGCTACCCAGCGGGAGTATGAGCAGTTCTTC. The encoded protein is CSATQREYEQFF.

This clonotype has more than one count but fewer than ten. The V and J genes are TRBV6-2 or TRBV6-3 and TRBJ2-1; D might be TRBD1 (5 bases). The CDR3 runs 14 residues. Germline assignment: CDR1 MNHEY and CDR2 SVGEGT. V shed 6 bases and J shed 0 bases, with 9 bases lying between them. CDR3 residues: CASRTQDSYNEQFF. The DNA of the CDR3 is TGTGCCAGCAGAACACAGGACTCCTACAATGAGCAGTTCTTC.

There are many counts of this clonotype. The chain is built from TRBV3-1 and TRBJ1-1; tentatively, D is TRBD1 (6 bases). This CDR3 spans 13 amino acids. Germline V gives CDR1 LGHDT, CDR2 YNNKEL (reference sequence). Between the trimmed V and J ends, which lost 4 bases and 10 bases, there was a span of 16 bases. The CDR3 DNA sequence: TGTGCCAGCAGCCGAGGGGGGATAGTAGGAGCTTTCTTT. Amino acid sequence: CASSRGGIVGAFF.

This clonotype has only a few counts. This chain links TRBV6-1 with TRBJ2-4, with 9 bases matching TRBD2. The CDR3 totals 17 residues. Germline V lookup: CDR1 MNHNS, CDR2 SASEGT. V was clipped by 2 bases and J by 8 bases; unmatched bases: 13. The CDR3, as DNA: TGTGCCAGCAGTGAACCCGCTGGCGGCGGGAGGGGATACATTCAGTACTTC. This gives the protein CASSEPAGGGRGYIQYF.

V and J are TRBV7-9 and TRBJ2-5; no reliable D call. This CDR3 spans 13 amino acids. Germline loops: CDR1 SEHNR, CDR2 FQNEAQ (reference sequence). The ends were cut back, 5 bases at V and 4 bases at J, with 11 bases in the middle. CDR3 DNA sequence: TGTGCCAGCAGCCCCAGATCGGGAGAGACCCAGTACTTC. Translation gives CASSPRSGETQYF.

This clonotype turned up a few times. In DNA, the CDR3 is TGTGCCAGCAGTCCCCCCAGCCGAACAACCGGGGAGCTGTTTTTT. Amino acids: CASSPPSRTTGELFF. V gene TRBV5-4 combines with J gene TRBJ2-2, with D unresolved. V was cut by 5 bases and J by 5 bases, with 16 bases left in between. The germline gives CDR1 SGHNT, CDR2 YYREEE (reference sequence). The CDR3 sequence is 15 residues long.

CDR3 sequence: CASSEAGAGETQYF. Here the CDR3 DNA reads TGTGCCAGCAGTGAAGCGGGAGCGGGAGAGACCCAGTACTTC. The V gene is TRBV6-1, the J gene TRBJ2-5; perhaps TRBD2 as D (6 bases). CDR3 length equals 14 residues. V dropped 0 bases and J dropped 4 bases, with 9 bases sitting between them. Germline CDR1 reads MNHNS; CDR2 reads SASEGT.

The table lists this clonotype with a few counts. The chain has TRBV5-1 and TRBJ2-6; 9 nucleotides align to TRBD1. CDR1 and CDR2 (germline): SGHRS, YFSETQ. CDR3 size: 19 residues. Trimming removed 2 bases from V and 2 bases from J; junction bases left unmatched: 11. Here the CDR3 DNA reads TGCGCCAGCAGCTTAAACCCGGGACAGGGTGTCCCTGGGGCCAACGTCCTGACTTTC. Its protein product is CASSLNPGQGVPGANVLTF.

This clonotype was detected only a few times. The CDR3 here is CASSASTGGFESNQPQHF. In DNA, the CDR3 is TGTGCCAGCAGCGCATCGACAGGGGGCTTTGAGAGCAATCAGCCCCAGCATTTT. The gene calls are TRBV11-1 and TRBJ1-5; TRBD1 matches at 10 bases. Looked up from germline, CDR1 is SGHAT and CDR2 is FQDESV (reference sequence). The CDR3 runs to 18 residues. Trimming at V came to 5 bases and at J to 1 base, leaving 11 bases not matched to a gene.